The sequence of this T cell receptor beta chain was determined in a study of cytomegalovirus exposure and HLA in healthy donors. The study's findings and limits: Clonal expansion, a later analysis showed, was greater in HLA-associated TCR beta chains than in equally common others. In vitro data verified a few CMV-associated chains as specific for CMV antigens. Listed as cytomegalovirus-associated were 150 or so TCR beta chains.

With regard to this clone: Antigen unknown.

The CDR3 spans 14 residues. V lost 0 bases and J lost 2, with 8 bases in between. Germline assignment: CDR1 SGHDT and CDR2 YYEEEE. In the PCR, 60 Vbeta and 13 Jbeta primers were used. In the original workflow: Some 10 million of tens of millions of unique TCR beta chains were shared, per a later count. TCRdb keeps only in-frame clones here, not all; method: immunoSEQ multiplex PCR. That table supplies the V and J calls and clone size; D and trimming were determined from the DNA. Here the sample spans 85,000 to 100,000 clones, 50% to 80% being singletons. The genes are TRBV5-6 and TRBJ2-5; no clear D. The sequenced sample consisted of PBMCs. The sequence was obtained from a man between 60 and 75 years old in good health and CMV-seronegative. The CDR3: CASSLGLAQETQYF. The DNA for the CDR3 is TGTGCCAGCAGCTTGGGATTAGCTCAAGAGACCCAGTACTTC.